By its share, the clone carrying this TCR beta chain is medium-sized. Its antigen is unidentified. This CDR3 has 13 residues. Germline loops: CDR1 MNHEY, CDR2 SVGAGI. The V and J ends lost 0 bases and 6 bases respectively, with 8 bases between them. Constant-region reverse primers amplified full-length variable regions, followed by semi-nested Nested Universal Primer A PCR. Via MiXCR, TCRdb re-called the 5' RACE reads, giving one row per CDR3 protein. The sample includes about 60,000 distinct CDR3 sequences, 30% seen only once; the top ten take about 2.3%. Naive CD4+ cells had CD25+ Tregs removed. General study points: Tumor memory CD4+ T cell TCR gene usage was found to cluster with blood and lymph node memory CD4+ cells and with lymph node naive CD4+ cells. The larger cohort examined one V-J beta rearrangement, not whole repertoires.

Sequenced: tumor-infiltrating naive CD4+ T cells sorted from the breast tumor. Described subset: naive CD4+ T cells, CD4+CD45RA+CD25-. The sequence came from a female donor with breast cancer. This sequence joins TRBV6-5 and TRBJ1-2; possibly TRBD1 for D (5 bases). CDR3 amino acids: CASSYSGTHGYTF. The CDR3 DNA reads as TGTGCCAGCAGTTACTCAGGGACCCATGGCTACACCTTC.